This is a list of T cell receptor beta chains from one sample in a study of identical twins. TCRdb processed the 5' RACE reads anew with MiXCR; each CDR3 protein has one entry. The data contain more than 600,000 distinct CDR3 sequences, roughly 18% of them singletons. These data were also reused for a study on T cells expressing NK-cell markers.

The material sequenced was PBMCs. The receptors were gathered from a woman between 18 and 30 years old in good health. Each CDR3 is given with its conserved first and last residue. D genes are given only for firm matches. The listing skips clone size in some rows; elsewhere it reads once, few, many or a size class.

.,TRBJ2-5,TRBV5-1,few,TGCGCCACCAGCGGAAACCAAGAGACCCAGTACTTC,CATSGNQETQYF
.,TRBJ2-5,TRBV29-1,few,TGCAGCGTTGTTGGAGGGGAGGAGACCCAGTACTTC,CSVVGGEETQYF
TRBD1,TRBJ1-1,TRBV10-3,.,TGTGCCATCCTTGGACAGGGATTCACTGAAGCTTTCTTT,CAILGQGFTEAFF
TRBD2,TRBJ2-7,TRBV7-2,.,TGTGCCAGCAGCAGCGGGACTAGCGGGGGATGGTACGAGCAGTACTTC,CASSSGTSGGWYEQYF
.,TRBJ2-1,TRBV29-1,few,TGCAGCGTTGTTTTGGGGAATAATGAGCAGTTCTTC,CSVVLGNNEQFF
TRBD2,TRBJ2-1,TRBV12-3/TRBV12-4,few,TGTGCCAGCAGTTTAACCAGCGGGAGGGCCAGTGAGCAGTTCTTC,CASSLTSGRASEQFF
.,TRBJ1-5,TRBV7-8,.,TGTGCCAGCAGCGTGGACGGAATCAATCAGCCCCAGCATTTT,CASSVDGINQPQHF
TRBD1,TRBJ2-3,TRBV29-1,many,TGCAGCGGGGATAGGGGGCTCACAGATACGCAGTATTTT,CSGDRGLTDTQYF
.,TRBJ1-4,TRBV12-3/TRBV12-4,.,TGTGCCAGCACCAAGAGGAGGGGTGATGAAAAACTGTTTTTT,CASTKRRGDEKLFF
TRBD2,TRBJ2-1,TRBV25-1,many,TGTGCCAGCAGTGCGTTGGCGGGAGGGGTCAGCGCCTACAATGAGCAGTTCTTC,CASSALAGGVSAYNEQFF
.,TRBJ1-1,TRBV7-9,.,TGTGCCAGCAGCTTCTCCAAGGCAGGCGCGAACACTGAAGCTTTCTTT,CASSFSKAGANTEAFF
.,TRBJ1-5,TRBV11-2,.,TGTGCCAGCAGCTTGGGGGCGGATCGTCAGCCCCAGCATTTT,CASSLGADRQPQHF
TRBD1,TRBJ2-7,TRBV30,.,TGTGCCTGGAGGCGGACAGGCTCCTACGAGCAGTACTTC,CAWRRTGSYEQYF
.,TRBJ2-7,TRBV12-3/TRBV12-4,few,TGTGCCAGCAGCCTGCGCGGAGGGTCTGAGCAGTACTTC,CASSLRGGSEQYF
.,TRBJ2-7,TRBV20-1,.,TGCAGTGCTGGGACTCGTCCCTACGAGCAGTACTTC,CSAGTRPYEQYF
.,TRBJ2-5,TRBV5-1,.,TGCGCCAGCAGCCCGGCCATCCAAGAGACCCAGTACTTC,CASSPAIQETQYF
.,TRBJ2-1,TRBV5-1,few,TGCGCCAGCAGTCGAAGCCAGAGCGGAGGGGGCTACAATGAGCAGTTCTTC,CASSRSQSGGGYNEQFF
TRBD2,TRBJ2-4,TRBV12-3/TRBV12-4,.,TGTGCCAGCAGTTTAGCGCTAGCGGGGCAAACCAAAAACATTCAGTACTTC,CASSLALAGQTKNIQYF
TRBD1,TRBJ2-1,TRBV9,few,TGTGCCAGCAGCGTACGCCGGGGACCGATGAAGGGGGCTAACGACAATGAGCAGTTCTTC,CASSVRRGPMKGANDNEQFF
TRBD2,TRBJ2-7,TRBV20-1,few,TGCAGTGCGACTGAACTAGCGGGGGGCTACGAGCAGTACTTC,CSATELAGGYEQYF
.,TRBJ2-7,TRBV7-2,many,TGTGCCAGCAGCCTACAAACGGTCTTTTCCTACGAGCAGTACTTC,CASSLQTVFSYEQYF
.,TRBJ2-2,TRBV27,.,TGTGCCAGCAGTTTTGGGACCTTCTCAAACACCGGGGAGCTGTTTTTT,CASSFGTFSNTGELFF
TRBD2,TRBJ2-3,TRBV20-1,few,TGCAGTGCTAAACTTGGGCGGGGGACCACAGATACGCAGTATTTT,CSAKLGRGTTDTQYF
.,TRBJ2-1,TRBV20-1,.,TGCAGTGCGGCGGGGAGGAACAATGAGCAGTTCTTC,CSAAGRNNEQFF
TRBD1,TRBJ1-2,TRBV5-1,few,TGCGCCAGCAGCTTGGCCCCAGGGGGATCCGATGGCTACACCTTC,CASSLAPGGSDGYTF
TRBD2,TRBJ2-3,TRBV14,few,TGTGCCAGCAGCCTTTGGACTAGCGGGGAGACAGATACGCAGTATTTT,CASSLWTSGETDTQYF
.,TRBJ2-2,TRBV12-3/TRBV12-4,.,TGTGCCAGCAGTTTACAGGGGCGCGACGGGGAGCTGTTTTTT,CASSLQGRDGELFF